The present entry profiles one T cell receptor beta chain with its context. Its cognate antigen has yet to be identified. No base-level quality is on record; no much larger clone is a single base apart. These data belong to a study of blood T cell repertoires in COVID-19 (dated by TCRdb to the early 2020s). Describing the broader study: The collaborator samples originated in the United States, Italy and Spain and spanned the acute and convalescent phases of COVID-19. The prospective study material was composed of cDNA or gDNA derived from T cells, B-cell-depleted T cells, or PBMCs. Subjects who had been exposed to COVID-19, were actively infected with it, or had recovered from it provided the deeply sampled blood TCRbeta repertoires that made up the dataset. The repertoires were made available in a free public database intended to serve as a resource for research on the immune response to SARS-CoV-2. Samples came from the ongoing ImmuneRACE study (first 160 participants) plus 1,254 subjects from 6 global collaborators. Nearly every sample came with metadata listing a de-identified subject ID, COVID-19 status, age in years and sex. Where available, HLA class I and class II types were obtained from metadata supplied by the sample provider rather than from assay-based typing. Beyond this particular receptor, the publication reports: Clinical and demographic metadata were provided uncurated, with the amount varying by source and participant.

The immunoSEQ Assay, a bias-controlled multiplex PCR, was used to amplify TCRbeta CDR3 regions from genomic DNA. From the authors' description of their analysis: The number of nucleated cells in each sample was estimated from the amplification of reference gene primers within the assay. To quantify the absolute abundance of each unique TCRbeta CDR3 rearrangement, sequence reads were collapsed and filtered. Productive Simpson clonality was computed per sample as the square root of Simpson's diversity index over productive rearrangements. Held by TCRdb, this immuneACCESS table contains in-frame sequences only and omits some clones. Under half of the omission traces to an unresolved V gene where checked; the cause of the rest is unknown. V, J and clone size are those of that table, while D and trimming were read from the DNA. This sample comprises about 290,000 clones, around 90% of them detected only once. The top ten hold about 1.7% of the sample.

Participants in the prospective study were aged about 18 to 95 years, lived in over 20 United States geographic areas, and enrolled through a virtual design. To assign participants to cohorts, the prospective study relied on clinical history that participants themselves reported in a screening survey and a study questionnaire. Recovered participants in ImmuneRACE Cohort 3 were defined as having two consecutive negative NP/OP PCR tests, clearance from a healthcare professional, or resolution of symptoms. Each participant in the prospective study had whole blood, serum and a nasopharyngeal or oropharyngeal swab collected by mobile phlebotomists. Prospective study participants could optionally give additional blood draws and questionnaires over an approximately 2-month period. Before DNA extraction, blood samples from the prospective study were shipped at room temperature or frozen. V drops 4 bases and J drops 8 bases, leaving 18 bases in between. The CDR3 starts with the cysteine, ends with the phenylalanine, and has 16 residues. Just the 48-base CDR3 DNA is kept, in frame starting at base 1. As encoded in the germline V gene, CDR1 is ENHRY while CDR2 is SYGVKD.

Sequencing was carried out using PBMCs or T cells enriched from blood (not recorded which). This chain joins TRBV10-3 to TRBJ1-6, with no D gene named confidently. The TCR comes from a woman aged 40-49 years who had recovered from COVID-19. The CDR3 protein is CAISGGLRLQDSPLHF. The DNA sequence is as follows: TGTGCCATCAGTGGTGGACTTAGGCTTCAGGATTCACCCCTCCACTTT.